The clone carrying this T cell receptor beta chain came up a few times. Participant-reported clinical history was the basis for cohort assignment. For recovered donors of Cohort 3, there were two negative PCRs, clearance, or symptom resolution. Original handling: Using reference gene primer amplification, nucleated cell counts were estimated. Using immunoSEQ multiplex PCR, the repertoire was profiled, and TCRdb retains in-frame clones only, with some absent. The V and J calls and clone size come from that table; D and trimming were worked out from the DNA. The sample comprises roughly 370,000 clones, about 83% of which are singletons, and 10% rests with the top ten. The CDR3 has 12 amino acids. The V and J ends lost 4 bases and 8 bases respectively, with 11 bases between them. Per germline, CDR1 MNHEY and CDR2 SVGEGT. The data belong to a study of blood T cell repertoires in COVID-19. Study-level background: PBMCs, B-cell-depleted T cells, or T cells provided the cDNA or gDNA that made up the material.

The chain joins TRBV6-2 or TRBV6-3 to TRBJ1-2, with unresolved D. The receptor was derived from a woman in her fifties or sixties who had recovered from COVID-19. Sequencing input: PBMCs or T cells enriched from blood (not recorded which). The CDR3: CASSSGRYGYTF. The CDR3 DNA follows: TGTGCCAGCAGTTCAGGCCGCTACGGCTACACCTTC.